The present entry profiles one T cell receptor beta chain with its context. Its antigen target is currently unknown. The sample belongs to a study of cytomegalovirus exposure and HLA in healthy donors (dated 2017 in TCRdb). Notes on the research overall: An earlier analysis of roughly 630 of the donors reported approximately 300 Gb of sequence data and roughly 110 million unique TCR beta sequences from about 200 million T cells. Donor age, sex, ethnicity and CMV serostatus were collected together with the repertoire data. To study patterns of TCR occurrence, a later analysis re-analyzed previously published TCR beta repertoires from around 660 donors and added high-resolution HLA genotyping. HLA typing covered class I and class II loci at four-digit resolution. A later genetic analysis used genome-wide SNP genotypes for about three fifths of the 666 donors, treating that subset as a discovery cohort. The aim of the study was to test whether cataloging public T cell receptors could identify signatures of past pathogen exposure. High-throughput TCR immunosequencing, statistical association of individual TCRs with disease status, and machine learning were combined to predict cytomegalovirus infection status. All discovery cohort repertoires had been generated using a single sequencing platform. Of the 300 to 450 genotyped donors, roughly 76% were placed in the genetic ancestry cluster associated with self-reported Caucasian donors. The number of typed donors differed by locus: 629-630 for A, B, C, DRB1 and DQB1; 500 to 550 for DQA1; 606 for DPA1; and around 450 for DPB1. Across around 400 genotyped donors of the cohort, an average of about 200,000 unique TCR beta nucleotide sequences per donor were sequenced, and roughly a sixth of those sequences were non-productive. In the later analysis, no new phenotypic data were used to find candidate immune exposures; instead, reliance was placed on TCR beta sequences and their occurrence across donors. The study used immunosequencing to profile the T cell repertoires of 670 or so subjects and linked those repertoires to cytomegalovirus serostatus. In an earlier analysis of a few hundred of the donors, high-throughput TCR beta sequencing was used to judge whether each TCR beta V gene segment behaved as functional or pseudogenic. An early release covering roughly 640 HLA-typed donors comprised roughly 300 gigabases of sequencing data and around 86 million unique TCR sequences. In addition to the first cohort of roughly 670 subjects, a separate validation cohort of around 110 different subjects was used. Four or five DR-DQ haplotypes were handled as single units for association and clustering because linkage in the cohort was strong.

Broad study findings and their caveats: The presence/absence analyses assumed that sequencing depth was roughly uniform across donors, and that assumption may not be true. The classifier was reported to diagnose cytomegalovirus status with high specificity and sensitivity in both the original and validation cohorts. A further reported finding was that TCR beta sequences accurately predicted the HLA-A and HLA-B alleles for most subjects in the first cohort. According to a later genetic analysis, donors in an Asian-associated ancestry cluster had fewer N-insertions in productive TCRs than the roughly 700-donor mean. The study gave a list of about 170 TCR beta chains associated with cytomegalovirus. Assigning TCR associations to individual alleles was difficult when HLA alleles, especially DR and DQ, strongly co-occurred. Across donors, most TCR sequences were observed very rarely, whereas some public TCRs were present in many individuals. In vitro tests confirmed that a few of the cytomegalovirus-associated TCR beta chains recognize cytomegalovirus antigens. A cluster of highly shared sequence variants was judged likely to represent a technical artifact of the sequencing pipeline. Compared with equally common non-associated chains, HLA-associated TCR beta chains in a later analysis were more clonally expanded and had lower generation probabilities. It was suggested by the authors that the approach could potentially be generalized to other disease states and immunological phenotypes. In an earlier analysis of about 550 of the donors, most TCR beta V segments were observed in productive rearrangements about 90% or about 30% of the time, broadly matching IMGT annotations. A later analysis reported that several top co-occurrence clusters appeared linked to parvovirus B19, influenza, CMV and Epstein-Barr virus. Correlated functional status among segregating V segments might reflect linkage disequilibrium, but an unknown experimental factor could not be ruled out. Because counts were too low, approximately 15 rarely observed V segments, including chromosome 9 orphons, were excluded from the earlier analysis of roughly 580 of the donors. In a later analysis, most CMV-associated TCR beta chains were found to appear HLA-restricted, with HLA associations seemingly driven largely by CMV exposure. A later genetic analysis associated a missense DCLRE1C variant with V-gene and J-gene trimming of TCR beta chains, and an independent cohort replicated the association. In this cohort, only TCR beta chains were sequenced, and detectable features were limited by the absence of alpha or paired-chain data. In a later analysis, 16,951 TCR beta sequences were associated with specific HLA alleles at a false discovery rate of 0.05. Because HLA typing was missing for some donors at each locus, association tests included only the typed subset. In a later analysis, TCR association rates were found to vary across HLA loci, with the most associated TCRs seen for DRB1 alleles and the fewest for HLA-C alleles. The only immune exposure information available for the cohort was CMV serostatus.

The cohort comprised around 700 healthy bone marrow donors. At the time of sampling, all cohort members were nominally healthy, though unrecorded immune exposures were likely present. The donor was CMV seropositive and belonged to the group of 250 to 350 seropositive cohort members. A peripheral blood sample was collected from each donor, and TCR beta sequencing was performed on peripheral blood mononuclear cells. The Qiagen DNeasy Blood Extraction Kit was used to extract genomic DNA from the blood cell samples. Preparation of the library involved the immunoSEQ multiplex PCR assay. The multiplex PCR relied on a mix of 60 forward primers for TCR Vbeta segments and 13 reverse primers for TCR Jbeta segments. The CDR3 region of rearranged TCR beta genes was amplified from genomic DNA with a multiplex PCR assay. Amplified TCR beta libraries were sequenced as 87-base-pair reads on the Illumina HiSeq System. The authors processed their data as follows. In a later analysis, about 80 million unique TCR beta chains were counted across the approximately 620 repertoires, and roughly 11 million of these chains were shared by at least two donors. To remove PCR and sequencing errors, raw reads were error-corrected and collapsed into unique sequences using a nearest-neighbor algorithm that merged closely related sequences. To assign V, D and J gene segments, CDR3 sequences were aligned to IMGT reference sequences. Each retained sequence needed at least a six-nucleotide match to both a V gene segment and a J gene segment. Rearrangements were called productive when the CDR3 lacked stop codons and stayed in frame with V and J; all others were non-productive. Following IMGT convention, CDR3 was defined as the stretch from the second conserved V-encoded cysteine to the conserved J-encoded phenylalanine. Sequences without an unambiguous match to a single V gene segment were excluded from the earlier analysis of a few hundred of the donors. An earlier analysis of several hundred of the donors called V segments functional above 56.7% productive rearrangements and segregating when the between-donor standard deviation exceeded 5%. A statistical classification framework was built to diagnose cytomegalovirus status from the catalog of TCR beta chain sequences. V and J gene assignment, in a later analysis, came from comparing TCR nucleotide sequences with IMGT/GENE-DB human TR gene sequences. A later analysis assigned CDR3 sequences and most-parsimonious VDJ recombination scenarios with the TCRdist pipeline. In a later analysis, each TCR beta chain was defined by its CDR3 amino acid sequence together with its V-gene family, and reads lacking a unique V-gene family were excluded. A later analysis removed over 500 highly shared, low-generation-probability nucleotide sequences to deal with suspected cross-contamination and a sequencing artifact. A later analysis calculated a clonal expansion index for each public chain from normalized within-repertoire ranks of inferred template counts. In a later analysis, generation probabilities were computed with a VDJ recombination model fitted to out-of-frame rearrangements, and the resulting probabilities were checked against IGoR. In a later analysis, TCR-TCR, TCR-HLA and TCR-CMV co-occurrence was scored with hypergeometric tests, and a repertoire-size bias correction was applied to TCR pairs. To estimate false discovery rates, a later analysis permuted the HLA or CMV assignments 20 times. In a later analysis, co-occurring TCRs were grouped using DBSCAN, with TCRdist sequence similarity added in when clustering inside HLA-allele-positive subsets. Repertoires with fewer than 30,000 or more than 120,000 public chains were left out of co-occurrence clustering, as were about 5 repertoires with anomalous nucleotide sharing. TCRdb's version of the immuneACCESS table is confined to in-frame rearrangements and falls short of the full clone set. An unresolved V gene accounts for under half of the shortfall where checked; the remainder is of unknown origin. From that table come the V and J calls and clone size; the DNA was used to work out D and trimming. The table kept for this sample lists roughly 51,000 clones. The ten largest clonotypes hold roughly 6.1% of the sample.

Sequencing used PBMCs. This TCR was sampled from a male donor in good health and CMV-seropositive.

The DNA is TGTGCCAGCAGTAACAGGGAGAGCACTGAAGCTTTCTTT. The encoded protein is CASSNRESTEAFF. This receptor chain uses TRBV2 and TRBJ1-1, and possibly TRBD1, on 6 matching bases. CDR1 SNHLY and CDR2 FYNNEI are derived from the germline V gene. Deletion took 5 bases off V and 4 bases off J, with a span of 11 bases between the germline ends. Its CDR3 holds 13 amino acids, cysteine through phenylalanine. Only the CDR3 region is kept as DNA, spanning 39 bases read in frame from base 1.